A selection of T cell receptor beta chains follows, all from one sample in a study of regulatory T cells in long-lasting Graves disease. TCRdb redid the calling of the multiplex PCR reads with MiXCR, one entry per CDR3 protein. Counted here are 450,000 or so distinct CDR3 sequences, roughly 20% occurring once; the ten biggest clones make up about 7.8%. The input for sequencing was peripheral blood mononuclear cells (PBMCs), taken when the disease was refractory, from a patient treated with antithyroid drugs. These receptors all stem from a female donor with Graves disease. Both conserved end residues are part of each CDR3. The order of the fields is J gene, V gene, clone size, D gene, CDR3 DNA, CDR3 protein. D genes are given only for firm matches. For some rows the clone size is stated as once, few or many, or as a class when expanded; others skip it.

J: TRBJ2-2
V: TRBV6-5
size: few
D: .
DNA: TGTGCCAGCAGTTACAACTCCGGGGAGCTGTTTTTT
CDR3: CASSYNSGELFF

J: TRBJ1-1
V: TRBV6-5
size: .
D: .
DNA: TGTGCCAGCAGTTACCGGGGGGTTCATGACCACGCGGCTTTCTTT
CDR3: CASSYRGVHDHAAFF

J: TRBJ1-2
V: TRBV9
size: .
D: .
DNA: TGTGCCAGCAGCGTAGTAAGTCGCCTAGACTATGGCTACACCTTC
CDR3: CASSVVSRLDYGYTF

J: TRBJ2-7
V: TRBV7-3
size: many
D: TRBD2
DNA: TGTGCCAGCAGCTTAATGGCGGGAGAGATCTACGAGCAGTACTTC
CDR3: CASSLMAGEIYEQYF

J: TRBJ2-2
V: TRBV24-1
size: .
D: .
DNA: TGTGCCACCAGTGACCTAAGTGGGTCCGGGGAGCTGTTTTTT
CDR3: CATSDLSGSGELFF

J: TRBJ1-1
V: TRBV7-9
size: few
D: TRBD1
DNA: TGTGCCAGCAGCTCAAGGGACAGGGGGCATGGCACTGAAGCTTTCTTT
CDR3: CASSSRDRGHGTEAFF

J: TRBJ1-5
V: TRBV7-6
size: few
D: .
DNA: TGTGCCAGCAGCCCCGGGACACTCAATCAGCCCCAGCATTTT
CDR3: CASSPGTLNQPQHF

J: TRBJ2-7
V: TRBV5-1
size: few
D: TRBD1
DNA: TGCGCCAGCAGCTTGCAACAGGGGTACGAGCAGTACTTC
CDR3: CASSLQQGYEQYF

J: TRBJ1-2
V: TRBV2
size: few
D: .
DNA: TGTGCCAGCAGTGTGTCTAACTATGGCTACACCTTC
CDR3: CASSVSNYGYTF

J: TRBJ2-5
V: TRBV11-2
size: .
D: TRBD1
DNA: TGTGCCAGCAGCCCTGAGACAGGGGCCCAGGAGACCCAGTACTTC
CDR3: CASSPETGAQETQYF

J: TRBJ2-1
V: TRBV12-3/TRBV12-4
size: few
D: .
DNA: TGTGCCAGCAGTCCCCGAGTGGGGGTACTAATCAATGAGCAGTTCTTC
CDR3: CASSPRVGVLINEQFF

J: TRBJ2-4
V: TRBV3-1
size: .
D: .
DNA: TGTGCCAGCACCTCCTCTCGGGGAGTGTCCAAAAACATTCAGTACTTC
CDR3: CASTSSRGVSKNIQYF

J: TRBJ2-2
V: TRBV10-3
size: few
D: TRBD2
DNA: TGTGCCATCAGTGACTATGGGACTAGCGGGACCGGGGAGCTGTTTTTT
CDR3: CAISDYGTSGTGELFF

J: TRBJ2-7
V: TRBV4-3
size: .
D: .
DNA: TGCGCCAGCAGCCAAGCCGAAGGGCGTGAGCAGTACTTC
CDR3: CASSQAEGREQYF

J: TRBJ2-7
V: TRBV19
size: few
D: .
DNA: TGTGCCAGTAGTATGTCGTTTGACAGAGAGCAGTACTTC
CDR3: CASSMSFDREQYF

J: TRBJ1-1
V: TRBV7-9
size: few
D: .
DNA: TGTGCCAGCAGCCGGGTCGCGGTTCTGAACACTGAAGCTTTCTTT
CDR3: CASSRVAVLNTEAFF

J: TRBJ1-6
V: TRBV3-1
size: many
D: .
DNA: TGTGCCAGCAGCCAAGTACAGGCTAGAGACAGCTCCTATAATTCACCCCTCCACTTT
CDR3: CASSQVQARDSSYNSPLHF

J: TRBJ1-1
V: TRBV11-2
size: many
D: .
DNA: TGTGCCAGCACCCCTCCCCTCACGGGCACTGAAGCTTTCTTT
CDR3: CASTPPLTGTEAFF

J: TRBJ2-5
V: TRBV20-1
size: many
D: TRBD2
DNA: TGCAGCCCCAGAGTGGCTAGCGGGTGGGCGGAGACCCAGTACTTC
CDR3: CSPRVASGWAETQYF

J: TRBJ2-5
V: TRBV12-3/TRBV12-4
size: .
D: .
DNA: TGTGCCAGCAGTTTAGTTGAGCGGACCCAGTACTTC
CDR3: CASSLVERTQYF

J: TRBJ2-7
V: TRBV6-1
size: many
D: TRBD2
DNA: TGTGCCAGCAGTCTAGGACTAGCGGGAGACCTCCTGATCGAGCAGTACTTC
CDR3: CASSLGLAGDLLIEQYF

J: TRBJ2-4
V: TRBV6-1
size: few
D: TRBD2
DNA: TGTGCCAGCAGTCCAATAGGACTAGCGGGAGCGGCCAAAAACATTCAGTACTTC
CDR3: CASSPIGLAGAAKNIQYF

J: TRBJ1-2
V: TRBV7-3
size: many
D: .
DNA: TGTGCCATAAGGCAGGTCCGATCCTATGGCTACACCTTC
CDR3: CAIRQVRSYGYTF